A selection of T cell receptor beta chains follows, all from one sample in a study of cytotoxic CD8 clonotypes in ibrutinib-treated CLL. TCRdb keeps only in-frame clones here, not all; method: immunoSEQ multiplex PCR. Of over 75,000 clones listed, 70% to 80% are singletons. The input for sequencing was PBMCs, taken after 12 months of ibrutinib treatment. The receptors come from a human donor with chronic lymphocytic leukemia. Each CDR3 is given with its conserved first and last residue. D genes are given only for firm matches. Clone size is given for some rows only: seen once, a few or many times, or a class if the clone is expanded.

cdr3_aa,cdr3_nt,d_call,j_call,v_call,clone_size
CASSEYTGGEETQYF,TGTGCCAGCAGTGAATATACAGGGGGGGAAGAGACCCAGTACTTC,-,TRBJ2-5,TRBV25-1,-
CATRRDREVAEAFF,TGTGCCACCCGAAGGGACAGGGAAGTCGCTGAAGCTTTCTTT,TRBD1,TRBJ1-1,TRBV6-1,few
CASSLVGLAGTLDTQYF,TGTGCCAGCAGTTTGGTGGGACTAGCGGGGACTTTAGATACGCAGTATTTT,TRBD2,TRBJ2-3,TRBV28,-
CAISGSFENGNQPQHF,TGTGCCATCAGTGGTAGTTTTGAAAATGGCAATCAGCCCCAGCATTTT,-,TRBJ1-5,TRBV10-3,-
CASSGAGQGVVGYTF,TGTGCCAGCAGCGGAGCGGGGCAGGGTGTCGTTGGCTACACCTTC,-,TRBJ1-2,TRBV7-2,-
CASSIRENSGNTIYF,TGTGCCAGCAGCATCAGGGAAAACTCTGGAAACACCATATATTTT,-,TRBJ1-3,TRBV7-8,-
CASSLGGGGNEQFF,TGTGCCAGCAGCTTAGGGGGGGGTGGCAATGAGCAGTTCTTC,TRBD2,TRBJ2-1,TRBV7-6,-
CASSLRQESEAFF,TGTGCCAGCAGTTTGAGACAGGAATCTGAAGCTTTCTTT,-,TRBJ1-1,TRBV27,-
CASSISVGERTKTQYF,TGTGCCAGCTCAATTTCCGTCGGGGAACGGACAAAGACCCAGTACTTC,-,TRBJ2-5,TRBV18,-
CAWSLDRASRGNQPQHF,TGTGCCTGGAGTCTTGACAGGGCCTCACGAGGCAATCAGCCCCAGCATTTT,TRBD1,TRBJ1-5,TRBV30,-
CASRVNRALAGYTF,TGTGCCAGCAGAGTAAACAGGGCGTTGGCTGGCTACACCTTC,-,TRBJ1-2,TRBV2,few
CASSRTGDGGYTF,TGTGCCAGCAGCCGGACAGGGGATGGTGGCTACACCTTC,TRBD1,TRBJ1-2,TRBV9,-
CASSLGTKNTDTQYF,TGTGCCAGCAGCCTCGGGACTAAGAACACAGATACGCAGTATTTT,TRBD2,TRBJ2-3,TRBV7-9,-
CASSSSGGQGEQFF,TGTGCCAGCAGCTCTAGCGGGGGGCAGGGAGAGCAGTTCTTC,TRBD2,TRBJ2-1,TRBV7-3,-
CASSEPGPGAFF,TGTGCCAGCAGTGAACCAGGGCCGGGAGCTTTCTTT,-,TRBJ1-1,TRBV25-1,-
CATSRTSGGLDTQYF,TGTGCCACCAGCAGAACTAGCGGGGGGTTGGATACGCAGTATTTT,TRBD2,TRBJ2-3,TRBV15,-
CASSKLQGRMNTEAFF,TGTGCCAGCAGCAAACTACAGGGCCGGATGAACACTGAAGCTTTCTTT,-,TRBJ1-1,TRBV11-3,few
CASSEALAANEQFF,TGTGCCAGCAGTGAAGCACTAGCGGCCAATGAGCAGTTCTTC,TRBD2,TRBJ2-1,TRBV2,-
CASRGLVYSYEQYF,TGCGCCAGCAGGGGACTAGTGTATAGCTACGAGCAGTACTTC,TRBD2,TRBJ2-7,TRBV10-1,few
CAIRRGGGSETQYF,TGTGCCATCAGGCGGGGGGGCGGGAGTGAGACCCAGTACTTC,TRBD2,TRBJ2-5,TRBV10-3,-
CASSSPTLRLNTEAFF,TGTGCCAGCAGCTCCCCCACCTTACGGCTGAACACTGAAGCTTTCTTT,-,TRBJ1-1,TRBV7-2,-
CSANRLAGNEQFF,TGCAGCGCTAACAGACTAGCTGGTAACGAGCAGTTCTTC,TRBD2,TRBJ2-1,TRBV29-1,-
CASSDAGAGETQYF,TGTGCCAGCAGTGACGCCGGGGCTGGGGAGACCCAGTACTTC,-,TRBJ2-5,TRBV6-4,-
CASWRGSDSGANVLTF,TGTGCCAGCTGGCGGGGGTCCGACTCTGGGGCCAACGTCCTGACTTTC,TRBD2,TRBJ2-6,TRBV6-6,few
CASKETGTVNTEAFF,TGTGCCAGCAAAGAGACGGGGACAGTTAACACTGAAGCTTTCTTT,TRBD1,TRBJ1-1,TRBV28,-
CASSLGPTGEQFF,TGTGCCAGCAGCTTAGGGCCGACGGGTGAGCAGTTCTTC,-,TRBJ2-1,TRBV7-3,-
CASSLLGSNTGELFF,TGTGCCAGCAGCCTGCTCGGGTCGAACACCGGGGAGCTGTTTTTT,-,TRBJ2-2,TRBV5-6,-
CASAIKGSKQPQHF,TGTGCCAGCGCCATAAAAGGGAGCAAACAGCCCCAGCATTTT,-,TRBJ1-5,TRBV27,-
CASSTTQGISSPLHF,TGTGCCAGCAGCACAACTCAGGGGATTAGTTCACCCCTCCACTTT,-,TRBJ1-6,TRBV7-9,-
CASSEFTSSVGELFF,TGTGCCAGCAGTGAATTTACTAGCAGTGTCGGGGAGCTGTTTTTT,-,TRBJ2-2,TRBV25-1,-
CAWNPGLPQSYGYTF,TGTGCCTGGAACCCGGGACTTCCTCAGTCCTATGGCTACACCTTC,-,TRBJ1-2,TRBV30,once